The next 21 T cell receptor beta chains were all read from a single sample in a study of regulatory T cells in long-lasting Graves disease. Investigators prepared the TCR beta libraries by applying iRepertoire HTBI primers and Arm-PCR of CDR3 regions. Using its own MiXCR run on the multiplex PCR reads, TCRdb lists one record per CDR3 protein. Counted here are some 250,000 distinct CDR3 sequences, 15% to 20% occurring once; the ten biggest clones make up 11% to 15%. The sample's time point: newly diagnosed GD, antithyroid drugs for less than 3 months. RNA isolated from PBMCs was used to make the TCR library. These data were likewise used in another study, on T cells in Graves' hyperthyroidism and ophthalmopathy.

The starting material was peripheral blood mononuclear cells (PBMCs), obtained at new diagnosis, from a patient treated with antithyroid drugs. All receptors come from a woman in her twenties or thirties with Graves disease.

This clonotype was detected many times. CDR3 nucleotide sequence: TGTGCCAGCAGCGGGGAGGACGGGACCAATCAGCCCCAGCATTTT. Protein: CASSGEDGTNQPQHF. J is TRBJ1-5 and V is TRBV4-2, with D perhaps matching TRBD1 (5 bases). Per germline, CDR1 LGHNA and CDR2 YNFKEQ. Trimming removed 5 bases from V and 3 bases from J, with 14 bases in between. The CDR3 is 15 residues long.

This clonotype was seen ten or more times. The genes are TRBV2 and TRBJ2-3; 9 positions agree with TRBD2. From germline, CDR1 is SNHLY and CDR2 FYNNEI. This CDR3 has 19 amino acids. V was clipped by 5 bases and J by 3 bases; unmatched bases: 18. CDR3 DNA sequence: TGTGCCAGCAGTCCCTCCTTCGCGGGGGGGCCTTATGAGACAGATACGCAGTATTTT. This codes for CASSPSFAGGPYETDTQYF. Combining the CDR3 with reference TRBV2 and TRBJ2-3 gives the whole variable domain EPEVTQTPSHQVTQMGQEVILRCVPISNHLYFYWYRQILGQKVEFLVSFYNNEISEKSEIFDDQFSVERPDGSNFTLKIRSTKLEDSAMYFCASSPSFAGGPYETDTQYFGPGTRLTVL.

The V gene is TRBV5-1, the J gene TRBJ1-2, with TRBD1 identical over 8 bases. This CDR3 region has 14 residues. Germline V gene lookup returns CDR1 SGHRS and CDR2 YFSETQ. The V gene end was trimmed by 4 bases and the J gene end by 3 bases; junction bases not matched to a gene: 5. The CDR3 nucleotides read TGCGCCAGCAGCACGGGACAGGCGGACTATGGCTACACCTTC. Translated, it gives CASSTGQADYGYTF.

This clonotype showed up many times. J is TRBJ2-5 and V is TRBV10-3; 9 bases map to TRBD1. J gave up 5 bases and V 4 bases, and 8 bases lay outside the gene matches. The CDR3 sequence is 15 residues long. From germline, CDR1 is ENHRY and CDR2 SYGVKD. Written as DNA, the CDR3 is TGTGCCATCAGTGGGGAACAGGGGGCTGTCGAGACCCAGTACTTC. This encodes CAISGEQGAVETQYF.

In this sample, this clonotype turned up a few times. This is likely a read error, given that the CDR3 carries no conserved phenylalanine or tryptophan at its end. The rearrangement uses TRBV6-2 or TRBV6-3 and TRBJ1-1; perhaps TRBD1 as D (5 bases). Trimming took off 5 bases at V and 3 bases at J, with 10 bases between the two ends. This CDR3 has 13 amino acids. Per germline, CDR1 MNHEY and CDR2 SVGEGT. DNA for the CDR3: TGTGCCAGCAGTAGTGGGGGTTACACTGAAGCTTTCCTT. Protein sequence: CASSSGGYTEAFL.

As for this clonotype: This could be a read error, since a much larger clone is one nucleotide away. V usage is TRBV6-2 or TRBV6-3 and J usage is TRBJ2-7, with D perhaps TRBD1 or TRBD2 (5 bases each). CDR1 is MNHEY and CDR2 is SVGEGT in the germline V gene. CDR3 size: 16 residues. CDR3 sequence reads: CAGRERARLASSEQYF. Here the CDR3 DNA reads TGTGCCGGCAGGGAACGGGCGCGGCTAGCTTCCTCCGAGCAGTACTTC.

This clonotype was seen ten or more times. This chain uses TRBV12-3 or TRBV12-4 with TRBJ2-7; D is uncertain. The length of the CDR3 is 12 residues. Trimming removed 0 bases at V and 6 bases at J, with 6 bases between. The CDR3 DNA is TGTGCCAGCAGTTTAGCGGCTCGCGAGCAGTACTTC. This translates into CASSLAAREQYF.

This clonotype was observed many times. This sequence joins TRBV12-3 or TRBV12-4 and TRBJ1-5, with D perhaps TRBD1 (5 bases). Deletions cut 1 base from V and 6 bases from J, with 19 bases between. The CDR3 is 17 residues long. DNA of the CDR3: TGTGCCAGCAGTTTAGAAATGGGTGGGGGTTTTCTTCAGCCCCAGCATTTT. This sequence encodes CASSLEMGGGFLQPQHF.

This clonotype was detected many times. The CDR3 bases are TGTGCCAGCAGTTTACACAGGGGTTGGGGCACTGAAGCTTTCTTT. Its translation: CASSLHRGWGTEAFF. The rearrangement uses TRBV6-9 and TRBJ1-1; TRBD1 agrees at 7 bases. The V segment lost 4 bases and the J segment 4 bases; nucleotides outside the gene matches: 9. The CDR3 extends over 15 amino acids. CDR1 MNHGY and CDR2 SVAAGI come from the germline V gene.

This clonotype was observed a few times. The chain carries TRBV9 and TRBJ1-6, with TRBD1 matching over 10 bases. Germline V gene lookup returns CDR1 SGDLS and CDR2 YYNGEE. The CDR3 loop spans 14 amino acids. V was pared by 3 bases and J by 10 bases, with 4 bases of the junction left unmatched. The CDR3 is CASSETGGGSPLHF. The CDR3 coding sequence is TGTGCCAGCAGCGAGACAGGGGGCGGATCACCCCTCCACTTT.

This clonotype was detected ten times or more. CDR3: CASSLIDRGRGGYTEAFF. The DNA of the CDR3 is TGTGCCAGCAGTTTAATCGACAGGGGGCGCGGGGGGTACACTGAAGCTTTCTTT. J is TRBJ1-1 and V is TRBV12-3 or TRBV12-4, with 10 positions matching TRBD1. With V trimmed by 2 bases and J by 3 bases, 12 bases remained unmatched. The CDR3 loop spans 18 amino acids.

This clonotype was picked up many times. CDR3 in amino acids: CASSILRGYEQYF. The CDR3 DNA reads TGCGCCAGCAGCATCCTACGAGGGTACGAGCAGTACTTC. V usage is TRBV5-1 and J usage is TRBJ2-7, with D possibly TRBD2 on 5 matching bases. The CDR3 is made up of 13 amino acids. Germline values: CDR1 SGHRS, CDR2 YFSETQ. V was clipped by 4 bases and J by 4 bases, with 12 bases between them. Together with reference TRBV5-1 and TRBJ2-7, the CDR3 gives the full variable domain: KAGVTQTPRYLIKTRGQQVTLSCSPISGHRSVSWYQQTPGQGLQFLFEYFSETQRNKGNFPGRFSGRQFSNSRSEMNVSTLELGDSALYLCASSILRGYEQYFGPGTRLTVT.

This clonotype came up many times. This sequence joins TRBV7-9 and TRBJ2-7, with 7 bases aligning to TRBD1. The CDR3 extends over 17 amino acids. Germline V gene data show CDR1 as SEHNR and CDR2 as FQNEAQ (reference sequence). Unmatched junction bases numbered 11, after V lost 1 base and J lost 2 bases. CDR3 sequence: CASSLVGIRDRAYEQYF. The CDR3 DNA reads as TGTGCCAGCAGCTTAGTAGGGATCCGGGACAGAGCCTACGAGCAGTACTTC.

In this sample, this clonotype turned up a few times. The chain combines TRBV5-1 with TRBJ2-2; D ambiguous. In germline, CDR1 is SGHRS, CDR2 YFSETQ. V lost 6 bases to trimming and J lost 4 bases, with 19 bases between them. The CDR3 has 16 residues. The CDR3 region has the DNA TGCGCCAGCACCGAATCAGCCAGGCCCGGCACCGGGGAGCTGTTTTTT. Protein: CASTESARPGTGELFF. The full variable domain, its missing parts supplied by reference TRBV5-1 and TRBJ2-2, is KAGVTQTPRYLIKTRGQQVTLSCSPISGHRSVSWYQQTPGQGLQFLFEYFSETQRNKGNFPGRFSGRQFSNSRSEMNVSTLELGDSALYLCASTESARPGTGELFFGEGSRLTVL.

The chain carries TRBV3-1 and TRBJ1-1, with a tentative D call TRBD1 (6 bases). Germline loops: CDR1 LGHDT, CDR2 YNNKEL (reference sequence). The germline V and J ends were trimmed by 2 bases and 0 bases, with 10 bases remaining between them. The CDR3 sequence is 15 residues long. The CDR3 loop is CASSQTRGLNTEAFF. For the CDR3, the DNA is TGTGCCAGCAGCCAAACCAGGGGTCTGAACACTGAAGCTTTCTTT.

The rearrangement uses TRBV11-3 and TRBJ2-5, with TRBD1 identical over 8 bases. CDR3 size: 15 residues. Per the germline V gene, CDR1 is SGHNT and CDR2 is YENEEA. J gave up 3 bases and V 5 bases, and 8 bases lay outside the gene matches. The CDR3 spells CASSTGQGWKETQYF. CDR3 DNA: TGTGCCAGCAGCACCGGACAGGGTTGGAAAGAGACCCAGTACTTC.

This clonotype was counted many times. This chain connects TRBV7-3 to TRBJ1-1, with D unclear. CDR3 length: 16 residues. Germline loops: CDR1 SGHTA, CDR2 FQGTGA. The V and J ends lost 5 bases and 1 base respectively, with 17 bases between them. CDR3 in DNA: TGTGCCAGCAGCAAACTTAACGTTGTCACGAACACTGAAGCTTTCTTT. It is translated as CASSKLNVVTNTEAFF.

This clonotype has at least ten counts. The chain has TRBV15 and TRBJ2-3; a possible D gene is TRBD2 (6 bases). Trimming pared 0 bases from V and 2 bases from J, leaving 9 bases between. Germline CDR1 and CDR2: LNHNV and YYDKDF (reference sequence). The CDR3 spans 15 residues. CDR3 sequence: CATSRDGGITDTQYF. The DNA for the CDR3 is TGTGCCACCAGCAGAGATGGCGGGATCACAGATACGCAGTATTTT.

This clonotype was counted between two and nine times. This could be a read error, since a much larger clone is one nucleotide away. The chain links TRBV27 to TRBJ2-5, with D perhaps matching TRBD2 (7 bases). Trimming took off 4 bases at V and 11 bases at J, with 26 bases between the two ends. CDR1 is MNHEY, CDR2 SMNVEV, per germline (reference sequence). The CDR3 totals 16 residues. CDR3 amino acids: CASSSRGARSYNEQYF. The CDR3 DNA follows: TGTGCCAGCAGTTCTCGGGGGGCCCGCTCCTACAATGAGCAGTACTTC.

The chain links TRBV12-3 or TRBV12-4 to TRBJ2-4; D remains ambiguous. The CDR3 is made up of 13 amino acids. Trimming pared 8 bases from V and 8 bases from J, leaving 16 bases between. The CDR3 coding sequence is TGTGCCAGCGAGAGGTTAGGGTCGGACATTCAGTACTTC. It encodes CASERLGSDIQYF.

Note on this clonotype: A much larger clone lies one base from this, so it may be a read error. The chain is built from TRBV5-6 and TRBJ1-1; 10 bases align to TRBD1. The V gene end was trimmed by 0 bases and the J gene end by 3 bases; junction bases not matched to a gene: 8. The CDR3 contains 17 residues. Germline lookup yields CDR1 SGHDT and CDR2 YYEEEE. The CDR3 bases are TGTGCCAGCAGCTTGGGACAGGGGGCATGGCCGTACACTGAAGCTTTCTTT. Protein: CASSLGQGAWPYTEAFF.